Below, 21 T cell receptor beta chains from the same sample are listed, as sequenced in a study of T-cell memory formation after mild COVID-19. Via MiXCR, TCRdb re-called the 5' RACE reads, giving one row per CDR3 protein. Here the sample spans 450,000 to 650,000 distinct CDR3 sequences, about a fifth being singletons. The sequencing input was PBMCs or a T cell subset sorted from them (not recorded which). The receptor set was obtained from an adult woman who had mild COVID-19 (a few samples of this study predate the infection). Cell type and time point are not known.

This clonotype was recorded a few times. The chain joins TRBV5-5 to TRBJ1-2; no firm D call. V lost 1 base and J 6 bases, leaving 10 bases between the germline ends. The germline CDR1 and CDR2 sequences are SGHKS and YYEKEE (reference sequence). The CDR3 spans 13 residues. CDR3 protein: CASSLRREHGYTF. The CDR3, as DNA: TGTGCCAGCAGCTTGAGAAGGGAGCATGGCTACACCTTC.

The table lists this clonotype with a few counts. The V call is TRBV20-1, the J call TRBJ2-7, with D unclear. Looked up from germline, CDR1 is DFQATT and CDR2 is SNEGSKA (reference sequence). Between the trimmed V and J ends, which lost 0 bases and 7 bases, there was a span of 13 bases. The CDR3 runs 13 residues. The CDR3 DNA is TGCAGTGCTAGAGATGGCCGGCCCGGTGAGCAGTACTTC. Residues: CSARDGRPGEQYF.

The table lists this clonotype with a few counts. The rearrangement uses TRBV6-2 or TRBV6-3 and TRBJ2-7; 9 nucleotides agree with TRBD2. Per the germline V gene, CDR1 is MNHEY and CDR2 is SVGEGT. Losses at the gene ends were 7 bases for V and 3 bases for J; bases not matched to a gene: 7. This CDR3 contains 14 residues. CDR3 sequence (DNA): TGTGCCAGCACTTTCACGCGGGGGGGCTACGAGCAGTACTTC. Translating it yields CASTFTRGGYEQYF.

This sequence joins TRBV25-1 and TRBJ2-1; 8 bases are shared with TRBD2. Germline lookup yields CDR1 MGHDK and CDR2 SYGVNS. V shed 5 bases, J shed 2 bases, and the junction held 5 bases outside the gene matches. The CDR3 has 15 residues. CDR3 sequence: CASSKSGGAYNEQFF. DNA for the CDR3: TGTGCCAGCAGTAAGAGCGGGGGTGCCTACAATGAGCAGTTCTTC.

The chain joins TRBV7-3 to TRBJ2-1; 12 bases fit TRBD2. The CDR3 has 15 residues. V dropped 3 bases and J dropped 7; count of bases not matched to a gene: 4. Germline assignment: CDR1 SGHTA and CDR2 FQGTGA. CDR3 coding DNA: TGTGCCAGCAGCTTGACTAGCGGGAGTCGAAATGAGCAGTTCTTC. This gives the protein CASSLTSGSRNEQFF.

The CDR3 here is CASSTATTYTGELFF. CDR3 nucleotide sequence: TGTGCCAGTAGTACCGCGACGACGTACACCGGGGAGCTGTTTTTT. The V gene is TRBV19, the J gene TRBJ2-2; D ambiguous. Germline lookup yields CDR1 LNHDA and CDR2 SQIVND (reference sequence). V dropped 4 bases and J dropped 3 bases, with 12 bases sitting between them. The CDR3 has 15 amino acids.

This clonotype was found many times. The rearrangement uses TRBV7-2 and TRBJ2-1; D may be TRBD1 (5 bases). This CDR3 has 16 residues. V gave up 5 bases and J gave up 5 bases, with 19 bases separating them. CDR1 SGHTA and CDR2 FQGNSA come from the germline V gene. The CDR3 DNA follows: TGTGCCAGCAGCGCCGTGTTACTGGGCAGGGACAATGAGCAGTTCTTC. It yields the protein CASSAVLLGRDNEQFF. The variable domain in full, completed from reference TRBV7-2 and TRBJ2-1, reads GAGVSQSPSNKVTEKGKDVELRCDPISGHTALYWYRQSLGQGLEFLIYFQGNSAPDKSGLPSDRFSAERTGGSVSTLTIQRTQQEDSAVYLCASSAVLLGRDNEQFFGPGTRLTVL.

This clonotype was detected many times. The CDR3 is CASSLWRQDTGELFF. DNA for the CDR3: TGCGCCAGCAGCTTGTGGAGGCAGGACACCGGGGAGCTGTTTTTT. J is TRBJ2-2 and V is TRBV5-1, with a weak D call TRBD2 (5 bases). CDR1 is SGHRS and CDR2 is YFSETQ in the germline V gene. The length of the CDR3 is 15 residues. Deletions cut 1 base from V and 3 bases from J, with 10 bases between. Variable domain in full (rest from reference TRBV5-1 and TRBJ2-2): KAGVTQTPRYLIKTRGQQVTLSCSPISGHRSVSWYQQTPGQGLQFLFEYFSETQRNKGNFPGRFSGRQFSNSRSEMNVSTLELGDSALYLCASSLWRQDTGELFFGEGSRLTVL.

This clonotype was seen a few times. This rearrangement joins TRBV12-3 or TRBV12-4 to TRBJ2-1; unclear D gene. The CDR3 totals 13 residues. V lost 0 bases, J lost 7 bases, and 7 bases lay in between. CDR3 nucleotides: TGTGCCAGCAGTTTAGCCCAAACGAATGAGCAGTTCTTC. The encoded protein is CASSLAQTNEQFF.

This clonotype was seen a few times. The genes are TRBV4-2 and TRBJ2-1; D gene ambiguous. CDR1 LGHNA and CDR2 YNFKEQ come from the germline V gene. V lost 1 base to trimming and J lost 7 bases, with 8 bases between them. The CDR3 length is 13 residues. The CDR3 DNA reads TGTGCCAGCAGCCAAGCGCCGAGAAATGAGCAGTTCTTC. Translating gives CASSQAPRNEQFF.

This clonotype was seen more than once but under ten times. V is TRBV7-9 and J is TRBJ1-1, with no clear D. This CDR3 is 12 amino acids long. Deletions cut 7 bases from V and 4 bases from J, with 10 bases between. Germline CDR1 and CDR2: SEHNR and FQNEAQ (reference sequence). The CDR3 here is CASKVGGTEAFF. DNA for the CDR3: TGTGCCAGCAAAGTAGGCGGCACTGAAGCTTTCTTT.

This chain links TRBV7-9 with TRBJ2-3; possible D gene TRBD2, 6 bases. Trimming shortened V by 3 bases and J by 1 base, and 11 bases separated the two germline ends. The germline V gene has CDR1 SEHNR and CDR2 FQNEAQ (reference sequence). CDR3 length: 15 residues. Written as DNA, the CDR3 is TGTGCCAGCAGCTTGATGAGCGGGCGCACAGATACGCAGTATTTT. This translates into CASSLMSGRTDTQYF. The complete variable domain, with remaining parts taken from reference TRBV7-9 and TRBJ2-3, reads DTGVSQNPRHKITKRGQNVTFRCDPISEHNRLYWYRQTLGQGPEFLTYFQNEAQLEKSRLLSDRFSAERPKGSFSTLEIQRTEQGDSAMYLCASSLMSGRTDTQYFGPGTRLTVL.

This rearrangement joins TRBV15 to TRBJ2-7, with D possibly matching TRBD1 (5 bases). Germline V CDR1 and CDR2: LNHNV, YYDKDF (reference sequence). CDR3 size: 15 residues. V gave up 0 bases and J gave up 2 bases, with 11 bases separating them. The CDR3 DNA reads TGTGCCACCAGCAGAGATGGGGCAAGCCCCTACGAGCAGTACTTC. Translating gives CATSRDGASPYEQYF.

This clonotype was observed at least ten times. The chain combines TRBV4-2 with TRBJ2-1, with 14 bases matching TRBD2. This CDR3 comprises 16 residues. The junction had 5 bases not matched to a gene; V was cut back by 2 bases and J by 8 bases. Germline V gene data show CDR1 as LGHNA and CDR2 as YNFKEQ. The CDR3 sequence: CASSQSGTSGSDEQFF. The CDR3 nucleotides read TGTGCCAGCAGCCAATCCGGGACTAGCGGGAGCGATGAGCAGTTCTTC.

The gene calls are TRBV7-2 and TRBJ2-1; 9 bases line up with TRBD2. Looked up from germline, CDR1 is SGHTA and CDR2 is FQGNSA. The length of the CDR3 is 15 residues. V dropped 0 bases and J dropped 6; count of bases not matched to a gene: 3. The CDR3 DNA sequence: TGTGCCAGCAGCTTAGCGGCGGGAGGGTCCAATGAGCAGTTCTTC. Its translation: CASSLAAGGSNEQFF.

This clonotype was detected ten times or more. The gene calls are TRBV11-3 and TRBJ2-3, with a weak D call TRBD1 (6 bases). The V gene's germline CDR1 is SGHNT and CDR2 YENEEA. This CDR3 region has 16 residues. The V end lost 1 base, the J end lost 3 bases, and 14 bases lay between the germline ends. The CDR3 protein is CASSLGQGSRTDTQYF. CDR3 nucleotide sequence: TGTGCCAGCAGCTTAGGGCAGGGGTCGAGAACAGATACGCAGTATTTT.

This clonotype occurred a few times. The CDR3: CASSPPSSSYEQYF. CDR3 in DNA: TGTGCCAGCAGCCCCCCCTCCTCATCCTACGAGCAGTACTTC. This chain connects TRBV12-3 or TRBV12-4 to TRBJ2-7; D unresolved. The CDR3 is 14 amino acids. Trimming removed 6 bases at V and 1 base at J, with 13 bases between.

The gene calls are TRBV7-2 and TRBJ1-3; no clear D gene. With 2 bases removed from V and 1 base from J, the gap between germline ends came to 6 bases. In germline, CDR1 is SGHTA, CDR2 FQGNSA. This CDR3 contains 14 residues. The CDR3 sequence: CASSLQISGNTIYF. The CDR3 DNA sequence: TGTGCCAGCAGCTTACAGATTTCTGGAAACACCATATATTTT.

The sample holds a few counts of this clonotype. The chain combines TRBV9 with TRBJ2-3, with 8 bases fitting TRBD2. After removal of 0 bases from V and 3 bases from J, the junction contained 9 bases not matched to a gene. This CDR3 is built from 17 residues. The germline V gene has CDR1 SGDLS and CDR2 YYNGEE. The CDR3 loop is CASSVAGGPGPTDTQYF. CDR3 in DNA: TGTGCCAGCAGCGTAGCGGGGGGGCCGGGGCCGACAGATACGCAGTATTTT.

The rearrangement links TRBV19 to TRBJ2-2; unclear D gene. This CDR3 is built from 17 residues. V lost 10 bases, J lost 4 bases, and 25 bases lay in between. CDR1 and CDR2 from the germline V gene are LNHDA and SQIVND (reference sequence). CDR3 sequence: CATSLYAGYSSTGELFF. CDR3 nucleotides: TGTGCCACGTCCCTCTATGCAGGCTATAGTAGCACCGGGGAGCTGTTTTTT.

A few counts support this clonotype. V and J are TRBV11-3 and TRBJ1-1; D might be TRBD1 (5 bases). Germline V CDR1 and CDR2: SGHNT, YENEEA. The length of the CDR3 is 15 residues. Trimming left V 7 bases short and J 2 bases short, with 17 bases between. The CDR3 loop is CASTPQGILNTEAFF. The CDR3, as DNA: TGTGCCAGCACCCCGCAGGGAATTCTCAACACTGAAGCTTTCTTT.